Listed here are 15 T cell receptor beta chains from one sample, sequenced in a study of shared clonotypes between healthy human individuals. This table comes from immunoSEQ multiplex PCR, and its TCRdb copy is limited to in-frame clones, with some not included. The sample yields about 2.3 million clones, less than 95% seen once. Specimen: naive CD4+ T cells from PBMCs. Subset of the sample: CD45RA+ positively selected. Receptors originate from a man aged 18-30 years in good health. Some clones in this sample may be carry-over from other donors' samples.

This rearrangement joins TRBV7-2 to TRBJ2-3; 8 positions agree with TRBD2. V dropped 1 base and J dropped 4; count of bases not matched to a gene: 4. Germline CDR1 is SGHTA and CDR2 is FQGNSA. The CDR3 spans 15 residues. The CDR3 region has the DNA TGTGCCAGCAGCTTAGACAGCGGGAGCTCAGATACGCAGTATTTT. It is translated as CASSLDSGSSDTQYF.

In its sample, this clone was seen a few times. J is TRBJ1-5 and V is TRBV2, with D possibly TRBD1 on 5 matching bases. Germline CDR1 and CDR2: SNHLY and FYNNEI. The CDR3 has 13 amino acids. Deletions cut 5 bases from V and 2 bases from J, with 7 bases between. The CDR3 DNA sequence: TGTGCCAGCAGTCAGGGCCGCAATCAGCCCCAGCATTTT. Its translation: CASSQGRNQPQHF.

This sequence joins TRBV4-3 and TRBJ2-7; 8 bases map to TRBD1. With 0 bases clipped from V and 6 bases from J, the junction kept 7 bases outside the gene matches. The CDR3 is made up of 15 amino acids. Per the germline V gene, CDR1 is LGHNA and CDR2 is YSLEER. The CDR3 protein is CASSQDGTGLFEQYF. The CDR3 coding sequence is TGCGCCAGCAGCCAAGACGGGACAGGCCTTTTCGAGCAGTACTTC.

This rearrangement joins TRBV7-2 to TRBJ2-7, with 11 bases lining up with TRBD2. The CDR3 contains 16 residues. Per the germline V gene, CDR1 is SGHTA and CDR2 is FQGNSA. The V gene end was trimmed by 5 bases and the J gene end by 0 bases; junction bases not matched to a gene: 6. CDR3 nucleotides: TGTGCCAGCAGCCCGGGACTAGCGGTTACCTCCTACGAGCAGTACTTC. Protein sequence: CASSPGLAVTSYEQYF.

The CDR3 protein is CASSLGIAVKGSNYGYTF. The DNA for the CDR3 is TGTGCCAGCAGCTTAGGAATCGCGGTAAAGGGATCCAACTATGGCTACACCTTC. This sequence joins TRBV7-2 and TRBJ1-2; D is unclear. CDR1 SGHTA and CDR2 FQGNSA come from the germline V gene. The V gene lost 1 base and the J gene lost 2 bases, with 20 bases spanning the gap. The CDR3 spans 18 residues.

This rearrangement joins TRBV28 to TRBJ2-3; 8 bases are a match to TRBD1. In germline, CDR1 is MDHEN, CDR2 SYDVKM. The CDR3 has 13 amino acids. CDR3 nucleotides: TGTGCAGCTGGGGACAGGAGCACAGATACGCAGTATTTT. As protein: CAAGDRSTDTQYF. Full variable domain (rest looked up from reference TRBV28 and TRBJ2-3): DVKVTQSSRYLVKRTGEKVFLECVQDMDHENMFWYRQDPGLGLRLIYFSYDVKMKEKGDIPEGYSVSREKKERFSLILESASTNQTSMYLCAAGDRSTDTQYFGPGTRLTVL.

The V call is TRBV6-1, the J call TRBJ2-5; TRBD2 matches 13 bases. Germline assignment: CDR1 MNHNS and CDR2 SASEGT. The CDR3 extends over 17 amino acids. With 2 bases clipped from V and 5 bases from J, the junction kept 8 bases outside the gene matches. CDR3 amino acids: CASSERTSGRAWETQYF. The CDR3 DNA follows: TGTGCCAGCAGTGAAAGAACTAGCGGGAGGGCTTGGGAGACCCAGTACTTC.

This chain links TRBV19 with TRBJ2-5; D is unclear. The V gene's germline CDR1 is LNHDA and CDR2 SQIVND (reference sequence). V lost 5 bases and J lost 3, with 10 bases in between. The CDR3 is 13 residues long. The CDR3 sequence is CASSLSVKETQYF. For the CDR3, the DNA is TGTGCCAGTAGTCTTTCGGTCAAAGAGACCCAGTACTTC.

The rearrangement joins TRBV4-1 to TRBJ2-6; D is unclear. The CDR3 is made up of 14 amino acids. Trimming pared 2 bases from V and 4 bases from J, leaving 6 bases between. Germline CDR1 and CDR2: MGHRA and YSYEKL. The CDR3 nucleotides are TGCGCCAGCAGCCAATCTTACGGGGCCAACGTCCTGACTTTC. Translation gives CASSQSYGANVLTF.

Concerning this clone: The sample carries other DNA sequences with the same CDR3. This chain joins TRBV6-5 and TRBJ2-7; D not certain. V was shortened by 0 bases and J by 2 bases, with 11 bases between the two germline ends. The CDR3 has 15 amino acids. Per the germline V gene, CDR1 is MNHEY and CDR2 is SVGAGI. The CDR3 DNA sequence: TGTGCCAGCAGTTACTCCCGAGGATCCCCCTACGAGCAGTACTTC. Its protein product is CASSYSRGSPYEQYF.

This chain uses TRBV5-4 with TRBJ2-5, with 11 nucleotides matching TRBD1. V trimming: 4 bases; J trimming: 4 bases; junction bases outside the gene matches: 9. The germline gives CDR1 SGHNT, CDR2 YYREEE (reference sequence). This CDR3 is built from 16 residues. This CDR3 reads CASSTFSGTGGETQYF. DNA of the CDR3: TGTGCCAGCAGCACCTTTTCCGGGACAGGGGGAGAGACCCAGTACTTC. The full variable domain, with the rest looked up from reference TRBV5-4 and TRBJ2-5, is ETGVTQSPTHLIKTRGQQVTLRCSSQSGHNTVSWYQQALGQGPQFIFQYYREEENGRGNFPPRFSGLQFPNYSSELNVNALELDDSALYLCASSTFSGTGGETQYFGPGTRLLVL.

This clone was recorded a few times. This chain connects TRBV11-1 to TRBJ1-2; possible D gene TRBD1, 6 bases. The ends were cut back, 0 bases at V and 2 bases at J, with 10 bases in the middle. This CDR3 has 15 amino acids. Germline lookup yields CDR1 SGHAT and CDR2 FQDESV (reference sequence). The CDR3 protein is CASSLAPGGNYGYTF. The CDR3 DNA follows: TGTGCCAGCAGCTTAGCTCCGGGGGGCAACTATGGCTACACCTTC.

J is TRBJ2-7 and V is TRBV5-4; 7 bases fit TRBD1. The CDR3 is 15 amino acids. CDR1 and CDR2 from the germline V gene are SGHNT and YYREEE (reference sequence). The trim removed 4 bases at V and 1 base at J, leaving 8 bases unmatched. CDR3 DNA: TGTGCCAGCAGCACAGACAGGGTCAGGTCCTACGAGCAGTACTTC. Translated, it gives CASSTDRVRSYEQYF.

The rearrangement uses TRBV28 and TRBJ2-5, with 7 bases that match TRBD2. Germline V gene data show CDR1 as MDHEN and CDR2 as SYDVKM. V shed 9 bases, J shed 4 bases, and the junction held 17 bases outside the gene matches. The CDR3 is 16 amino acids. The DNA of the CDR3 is TGTGCCAGTCGCGGTCCTGGCGGGAGTGTGGGAGAGACCCAGTACTTC. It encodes CASRGPGGSVGETQYF.

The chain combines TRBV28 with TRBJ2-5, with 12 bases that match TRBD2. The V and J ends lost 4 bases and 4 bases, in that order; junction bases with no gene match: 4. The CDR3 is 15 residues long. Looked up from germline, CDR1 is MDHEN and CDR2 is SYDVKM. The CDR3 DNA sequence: TGTGCCAGCAGTTCGACTAGCGGGAGCCCAGAGACCCAGTACTTC. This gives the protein CASSSTSGSPETQYF.